The 20 T cell receptor beta chains presented below share a single source sample, sequenced in a study of CD8 T cells in Susac syndrome (dated by TCRdb to the late 2010s). The library was generated by the immunoSEQ multiplex PCR assay. RNA was extracted using the RNeasy kit, and roughly 0.5 to 1 microgram was reverse transcribed with random hexamers. TCRdb took the public reads, trimmed them with fastp at Q25, ran MiXCR for clone calling and kept in-frame beta chains. Rows with a matching CDR3 protein are joined into one entry that keeps the most common DNA and genes. For this sample the table gives 350,000 to 550,000 distinct CDR3 sequences, of which around 83% were detected only once. The ten largest clones take up approximately 0.11% of the sample. The sample was CD8+ T cells from PBMCs. The receptors originated from a human donor with multiple sclerosis.

This rearrangement joins TRBV4-1 to TRBJ1-1; possible D gene TRBD1, 5 bases. The V end was cut by 0 bases, the J end by 3 bases, with 14 bases between. CDR1 and CDR2 (germline): MGHRA, YSYEKL. There are 16 residues in the CDR3. CDR3 sequence (DNA): TGCGCCAGCAGCCAAGAGTCTGGGGGGTCCGACACTGAAGCTTTCTTT. The encoded protein is CASSQESGGSDTEAFF.

The sample holds one count of this clonotype. The rearrangement joins TRBV6-1 to TRBJ1-1; TRBD1 matches 10 bases. Trimming removed 6 bases from V and 7 bases from J; junction bases left unmatched: 8. The CDR3 has 14 amino acids. Germline assignment: CDR1 MNHNS and CDR2 SASEGT. This CDR3 reads CASRETGGSGEAFF. The DNA of the CDR3 is TGTGCCAGCAGGGAGACAGGGGGCTCTGGTGAAGCTTTCTTT.

This clonotype occurred once. The chain couples TRBV5-5 to TRBJ2-4; D uncertain. Germline CDR1 SGHKS, CDR2 YYEKEE (reference sequence). Deletions cut 4 bases from V and 5 bases from J, with 13 bases between. The CDR3 is 14 residues long. For the CDR3, the DNA is TGTGCCAGCAGCCGATCCGACGGAGAAAACATTCAGTACTTC. Translated, it gives CASSRSDGENIQYF. The whole variable domain, remainder taken from reference TRBV5-5 and TRBJ2-4, is DAGVTQSPTHLIKTRGQQVTLRCSPISGHKSVSWYQQVLGQGPQFIFQYYEKEERGRGNFPDRFSARQFPNYSSELNVNALLLGDSALYLCASSRSDGENIQYFGAGTRLSVL.

The chain links TRBV6-2 or TRBV6-3 to TRBJ1-5, with 7 nucleotides matching TRBD1. Germline values: CDR1 MNHEY, CDR2 SVGEGT. J gave up 9 bases and V 7 bases, and 15 bases lay outside the gene matches. This CDR3 is built from 15 residues. The CDR3 loop is CASTRPQGEGLPQHF. CDR3 DNA sequence: TGTGCCAGCACCAGGCCCCAGGGGGAGGGTCTGCCCCAGCATTTT.

This chain joins TRBV30 and TRBJ2-7; TRBD1 matches 10 bases. Looked up from germline, CDR1 is GTSNPN and CDR2 is SVGIG (reference sequence). Trimming took 6 bases from V and 6 from J; bases not matched to a gene: 8. The CDR3 extends over 13 amino acids. CDR3 sequence: CACEGTGASEQYF. As DNA, the CDR3 is TGTGCCTGCGAGGGGACAGGGGCTAGCGAGCAGTACTTC.

This chain uses TRBV27 with TRBJ2-2; 15 bases are a match to TRBD2. V shed 7 bases, J shed 4 bases, and the junction held 10 bases outside the gene matches. This CDR3 is built from 18 residues. Germline V gives CDR1 MNHEY, CDR2 SMNVEV (reference sequence). The CDR3 protein is CASNPGLAGGVSTGELFF. The DNA for the CDR3 is TGTGCCAGCAATCCGGGACTAGCGGGAGGAGTAAGCACCGGGGAGCTGTTTTTT.

V usage is TRBV24-1 and J usage is TRBJ1-1, with D possibly being TRBD1 (6 bases). The CDR3 runs 15 residues. V lost 1 base, J lost 2 bases, and 10 bases lay in between. The germline CDR1 and CDR2 sequences are KGHDR and SFDVKD. CDR3 residues: CATSDFGGANTEAFF. As DNA, the CDR3 is TGTGCCACCAGTGATTTTGGGGGGGCAAACACTGAAGCTTTCTTT.

This chain connects TRBV7-6 to TRBJ2-3; the D gene is possibly TRBD1 (6 bases). The CDR3 loop spans 17 amino acids. Germline V gives CDR1 SGHVS, CDR2 FNYEAQ. V was clipped by 4 bases and J by 9 bases, with 26 bases between them. CDR3: CASSSSNRDDTYRTQYF. The CDR3, as DNA: TGTGCCAGCAGCTCCTCCAACAGGGACGATACTTATCGCACGCAGTATTTT. Using reference TRBV7-6 and TRBJ2-3 for the parts outside the CDR3, the full variable domain is GAGVSQSPRYKVTKRGQDVALRCDPISGHVSLYWYRQALGQGPEFLTYFNYEAQQDKSGLPNDRFSAERPEGSISTLTIQRTEQRDSAMYRCASSSSNRDDTYRTQYFGPGTRLTVL.

This chain connects TRBV2 to TRBJ1-4, with D maybe TRBD1 (6 bases). This CDR3 is 18 amino acids long. CDR1 is SNHLY and CDR2 is FYNNEI in the germline V gene. V lost 4 bases and J lost 7, with 25 bases in between. The CDR3 sequence: CASSAFGGQVIGTEKLFF. The CDR3 DNA sequence: TGTGCCAGCAGTGCCTTTGGGGGCCAAGTTATAGGTACTGAAAAACTGTTTTTT.

The V gene is TRBV7-9, the J gene TRBJ2-1; D is tentatively TRBD1 or TRBD2 (6 bases each). This CDR3 has 16 residues. The germline V gene encodes CDR1 SEHNR and CDR2 FQNEAQ (reference sequence). Trimming took off 0 bases at V and 2 bases at J, with 11 bases between the two ends. CDR3 DNA: TGTGCCAGCAGCTTAGCATCCGGGGGCCCCTACAATGAGCAGTTCTTC. Translating it yields CASSLASGGPYNEQFF. The full variable domain, with the rest looked up from reference TRBV7-9 and TRBJ2-1, is DTGVSQNPRHKITKRGQNVTFRCDPISEHNRLYWYRQTLGQGPEFLTYFQNEAQLEKSRLLSDRFSAERPKGSFSTLEIQRTEQGDSAMYLCASSLASGGPYNEQFFGPGTRLTVL.

The genes are TRBV20-1 and TRBJ1-2, with D uncertain. V lost 1 base to trimming and J lost 5 bases, with 11 bases between them. Germline V gives CDR1 DFQATT, CDR2 SNEGSKA (reference sequence). This CDR3 comprises 13 residues. The CDR3, as DNA: TGCAGTGCTAGAGCCCTCGGGTCATATGGCTACACCTTC. The encoded protein is CSARALGSYGYTF.

This chain connects TRBV30 to TRBJ1-1, with D perhaps TRBD1 (5 bases). Germline CDR1 and CDR2: GTSNPN and SVGIG (reference sequence). There are 14 residues in the CDR3. The V gene lost 2 bases and the J gene lost 2 bases, with 12 bases spanning the gap. The CDR3 region has the DNA TGTGCCTGGAGTCTTTTCGACAGCAACACTGAAGCTTTCTTT. This encodes CAWSLFDSNTEAFF.

The CDR3 nucleotides are TGCAGTGCTAGAGACGGGACTAGCGGGAGTAACAATGAGCAGTTCTTC. Protein product: CSARDGTSGSNNEQFF. This chain joins TRBV20-1 and TRBJ2-1; 14 nucleotides match TRBD2. Trimming took 0 bases from V and 5 from J; bases not matched to a gene: 3. In germline, CDR1 is DFQATT, CDR2 SNEGSKA (reference sequence). The CDR3 length is 16 residues.

The chain is built from TRBV14 and TRBJ2-3; 9 positions agree with TRBD1. The CDR3 sequence is 15 residues long. V was pared by 4 bases and J by 4 bases, with 6 bases of the junction left unmatched. Germline CDR1 and CDR2: SGHDN and FVKESK. Here the CDR3 reads CASSPWTGDPDTQYF. CDR3 sequence (DNA): TGTGCCAGCAGCCCTTGGACAGGGGATCCAGATACGCAGTATTTT.

The chain has TRBV5-6 and TRBJ2-1, with 7 bases fitting TRBD1. The CDR3 covers 14 residues. Looked up from germline, CDR1 is SGHDT and CDR2 is YYEEEE. Trimming took 4 bases from V and 5 from J; bases not matched to a gene: 6. CDR3 DNA: TGTGCCAGCAGCCAGGACAGGATTCACAATGAGCAGTTCTTC. Its translation is CASSQDRIHNEQFF. The entire variable domain, with the rest obtained from reference TRBV5-6 and TRBJ2-1, is as follows: DAGVTQSPTHLIKTRGQQVTLRCSPKSGHDTVSWYQQALGQGPQFIFQYYEEEERQRGNFPDRFSGHQFPNYSSELNVNALLLGDSALYLCASSQDRIHNEQFFGPGTRLTVL.

This clonotype has just one count. The chain couples TRBV7-6 to TRBJ2-7; 7 nucleotides agree with TRBD2. This CDR3 is 15 amino acids long. With 1 base clipped from V and 5 bases from J, the junction kept 8 bases outside the gene matches. Germline V gene lookup returns CDR1 SGHVS and CDR2 FNYEAQ. CDR3 loop: CASSLGAGALHEQYF. The CDR3 nucleotides are TGTGCCAGCAGCTTAGGGGCGGGAGCTCTCCACGAGCAGTACTTC.

This clonotype was observed a few times. This chain uses TRBV7-2 with TRBJ1-5, with 9 positions matching TRBD1. The CDR3 totals 15 residues. Germline V gives CDR1 SGHTA, CDR2 FQGNSA. The J segment lost 5 bases and the V segment lost 4 bases, leaving 6 bases of the junction unmatched. The CDR3: CASSWTGASDQPQHF. The CDR3 DNA follows: TGTGCCAGCAGCTGGACAGGGGCGTCAGATCAGCCCCAGCATTTT.

The chain links TRBV4-1 to TRBJ2-3; TRBD1 might be the D (6 bases). V was trimmed by 5 bases and J by 4 bases, leaving 13 bases between them. The CDR3 length is 14 residues. CDR1 and CDR2 from the germline V gene are MGHRA and YSYEKL. The DNA for the CDR3 is TGCGCCAGCAGCAAAAGCAGGGGTGCAGATACGCAGTATTTT. This codes for CASSKSRGADTQYF.

The J gene is TRBJ2-2, the V gene TRBV3-1, with D possibly being TRBD1 or TRBD2 (5 bases each). From germline, CDR1 is LGHDT and CDR2 YNNKEL (reference sequence). This CDR3 is built from 17 residues. Trimming stripped 0 bases from V and 5 bases from J, with 16 bases between. The CDR3 protein is CASSQEAIRDETGELFF. Here the CDR3 DNA reads TGTGCCAGCAGCCAAGAGGCCATCCGGGACGAGACCGGGGAGCTGTTTTTT.

This clonotype was picked up one time. The CDR3 sequence is CASSEYSEQYF. As DNA, the CDR3 is TGTGCCAGCAGTGAATATTCCGAGCAGTACTTC. The chain has TRBV25-1 and TRBJ2-7; D gene uncertain. The germline CDR1 and CDR2 sequences are MGHDK and SYGVNS. This CDR3 is built from 11 residues. Trimming removed 0 bases from V and 6 bases from J, with 3 bases in between.